A selection of T cell receptor beta chains follows, all from one sample in a study of identical twins. TCRdb redid the calling of the 5' RACE reads with MiXCR, one entry per CDR3 protein. The data show about 210,000 distinct CDR3 sequences, less than 9.5% seen once. The specimen sequenced was memory (CD45RO+) T cells sorted from blood. The receptors originated from a young woman in good health. CDR3s include the opening cysteine and the closing phenylalanine or tryptophan. D genes are given only for firm matches. Clone size is not always given. Where it is, it says once, few, many or a class for expanded clones.

cdr3_aa	cdr3_nt	j_call	v_call	clone_size	d_call
CASSQTSGGLNEQFF	TGTGCCAGCAGCCAGACTAGCGGGGGACTCAATGAGCAGTTCTTC	TRBJ2-1	TRBV3-1	many	TRBD2
CASSQRTATDTQYF	TGTGCCAGCAGTCAGAGGACAGCCACAGATACGCAGTATTTT	TRBJ2-3	TRBV6-1	few	-
CASVLGGAGTYEQYF	TGTGCCAGCGTTCTGGGAGGGGCCGGGACTTACGAGCAGTACTTC	TRBJ2-7	TRBV12-3/TRBV12-4	few	TRBD2
CASSSDTMKGGEQYF	TGTGCCAGCAGCTCCGATACAATGAAAGGAGGCGAGCAGTACTTC	TRBJ2-7	TRBV5-5	many	-
CASSPSRMNTGELFF	TGTGCCAGCAGCCCCTCAAGGATGAACACCGGGGAGCTGTTTTTT	TRBJ2-2	TRBV7-9	few	-
CASSLAWGQSLTREQFF	TGTGCCAGCAGCTTGGCGTGGGGCCAGTCCCTAACTAGGGAGCAGTTCTTC	TRBJ2-1	TRBV5-5	few	-
CASSPGGGGGETQYF	TGTGCCAGCAGTCCCGGCGGGGGAGGCGGAGAGACCCAGTACTTC	TRBJ2-5	TRBV12-3/TRBV12-4	few	TRBD2
CASALAGTVNEQFF	TGTGCCAGCGCACTCGCGGGGACGGTGAATGAGCAGTTCTTC	TRBJ2-1	TRBV19	few	-
CASSQVDTEAFF	TGTGCCAGCAGCCAAGTAGACACTGAAGCTTTCTTT	TRBJ1-1	TRBV3-1	few	-
CSASADANEKLFF	TGCAGTGCCTCGGCGGATGCGAATGAAAAACTGTTTTTT	TRBJ1-4	TRBV20-1	-	-
CAISEQDFSYNSPLHF	TGTGCCATCAGTGAACAGGATTTTTCCTATAATTCACCCCTCCACTTT	TRBJ1-6	TRBV10-3	-	-